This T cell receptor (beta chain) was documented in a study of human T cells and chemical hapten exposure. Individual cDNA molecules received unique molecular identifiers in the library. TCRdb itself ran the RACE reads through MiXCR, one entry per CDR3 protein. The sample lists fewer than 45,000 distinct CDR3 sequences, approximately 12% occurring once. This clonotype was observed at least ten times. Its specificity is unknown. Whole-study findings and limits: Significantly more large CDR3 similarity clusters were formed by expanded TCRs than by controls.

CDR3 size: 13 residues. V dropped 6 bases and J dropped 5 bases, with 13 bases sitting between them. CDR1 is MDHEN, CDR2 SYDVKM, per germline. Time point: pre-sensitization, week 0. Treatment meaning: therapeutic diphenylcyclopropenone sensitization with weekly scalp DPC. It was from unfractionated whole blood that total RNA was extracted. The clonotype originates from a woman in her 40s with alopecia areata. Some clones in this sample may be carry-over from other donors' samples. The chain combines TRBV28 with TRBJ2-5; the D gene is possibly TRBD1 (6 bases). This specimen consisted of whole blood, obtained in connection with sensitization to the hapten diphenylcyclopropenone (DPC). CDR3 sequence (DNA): TGTGCCAGCAGCACGCCAGGGGCGGAGACCCAGTACTTC. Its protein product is CASSTPGAETQYF.